This T cell receptor (beta chain) was profiled in a study of regulatory T cells in long-lasting Graves disease (dated by TCRdb to the early 2020s). Context from the whole study: Patients with newly diagnosed Graves' disease had been on antithyroid drugs for under 3 months. Peripheral blood TCR sequencing and RNA sequencing compared persistent Graves' disease patients with newly diagnosed Graves' disease patients. The study took place in China and was registered as a clinical trial. A total of some 35 samples underwent TCR sequencing, from 13 patients with persistent Graves' disease and around 20 patients with newly diagnosed Graves' disease.

This clonotype was observed many times. The clone's antigen remains unknown. It has no much larger one-base neighbor in the sample; base qualities were not kept. On the study overall, not on this receptor specifically: The study examined only peripheral blood because the primary lesion, thyroid tissue, could not be accessed. The small sample size was acknowledged by the authors as a limitation that may reduce accuracy. Compared with newly diagnosed patients, persistent Graves' disease patients had lower TCR Shannon entropy and fewer highly expanded clones, which suggests clonal expansion. A larger number of public clonotypes was shared among persistent patients (around 2,700) than among newly diagnosed patients (approximately 930). Sequencing and analysis were restricted to the TCR beta chain. TRBV28, TRBJ1-2 and TRBJ2-5 were preferentially used in persistent disease, while TRBV20-1 and TRBJ2-1 were favored in newly diagnosed disease.

The library was prepared using multiplex PCR. The run used an Illumina HiSeq 4000. CDR3 regions were amplified by Arm-PCR with iRepertoire HTBI primers to construct TCR beta libraries. Before sequencing, the PCR products went through gel purification. For the original study's pipeline: Gene usage analysis of CDR3 amino acid clonotypes used the 62 TRBV and 14 to 15 TRBJ segments found across samples. COPE and FqMerger were used to merge the filtered high-quality paired reads into contigs. BLAST was used to align contigs to the IMGT TRBV, TRBD and TRBJ reference genes, and CDR3 was defined following IMGT. Any clonotype with a frequency above 0.1% was classified as a highly expanded clone. Repertoire diversity was measured by Shannon entropy, and V-J evenness by the Gini coefficient. A clonotype found in more than one individual was treated as public. TCRdb cleaned the public reads at Q25 with fastp, built clones with MiXCR and kept in-frame beta chains. CDR3 protein sequences are deduplicated, and each keeps its most common genes and DNA. TCRdb, not the authors, supplied the V and J calls. A total of about 470,000 distinct CDR3 sequences appear in this sample, under 20% of them only once. The ten largest account for over 9% of the sample.

The time point label of this sample denotes: newly diagnosed GD, antithyroid drugs for less than 3 months. RNA was extracted from PBMCs in TRIzol for both TCR sequencing and RNA sequencing. The diagnosis of Graves' disease followed American Thyroid Association guidelines. Patients were recruited from an endocrinology department in Xi'an, China. Each patient gave approximately 10 milliliters of peripheral blood, collected in an EDTA anticoagulant tube. Ficoll Paque Plus density gradient separation was used to isolate PBMCs, and no further T cell sorting was performed. RNA quality was checked with an Agilent 2100 Bioanalyzer and agarose gel, and concentration with a NanoDrop 2000. The CDR3 spans 13 residues, from the cysteine through the phenylalanine. The CDR3 DNA has 39 bases and is translated from base 1. V lost 6 bases and J lost 5 bases; the stretch between them is 12 bases long. These data also formed part of another study, on T cells in Graves' hyperthyroidism and ophthalmopathy. Taken from the second paper: Stable Graves' hyperthyroidism was defined as the absence of progression to ophthalmopathy over 18 months of follow-up. Hyperthyroidism patients were newly diagnosed, with disease duration under 2 months, and aged 18 to 65 years. Patients with uncontrolled infections, other autoimmune diseases, pregnancy or lactation were excluded. Diagnoses were based on clinical symptoms, serum thyroxine and TRAb, thyroid ultrasound and orbital computed tomography. The first round of RT-PCR for the TCR CDR3 was performed with the HTBI primer set and the Qiagen OneStep RT-PCR kit. Most expanded thyroid clonotypes (frequency above 0.001) were also detected in blood, suggesting blood repertoires may reflect thyroid immune responses. Ophthalmopathy was separated from stable hyperthyroidism by a 13 V-J signature model, with approximately 85% sensitivity and about 81% specificity obtained in cross-validation and 80%/75% obtained in testing. In validation, the model predicted progression to ophthalmopathy with approximately 71% sensitivity and 72% to 85% specificity, a median of about 6.7 months before onset. TCR V-J signatures able to tell the groups apart were searched for in a discovery cohort of 100 patients, of whom over 40 had Graves' ophthalmopathy and 55 to 60 had stable Graves' hyperthyroidism. Prospective prediction of ophthalmopathy was tested in an independent validation cohort consisting of 18 to 20 hyperthyroidism patients and 15 to 17 patients who later progressed to ophthalmopathy. The 75 to 100 discovery patients were randomly split 7:3 into training and test sets. In six Graves' hyperthyroidism patients, the study also compared T-cell repertoires from thyroid tissue with T-cell repertoires from blood. After sampling, hyperthyroidism patients received methimazole starting at 30 mg daily, and ophthalmopathy patients received high-dose intravenous methylprednisolone. The libraries were constructed in a second round of multiplex PCR and then size-selected and purified. The libraries were sequenced on an Illumina HiSeq2000 using paired-end 100 bp reads. Raw data were processed with SOAPnuke, discarding reads with adapters, uncalled bases, mean Phred below 15, or no exact constant-primer or identifier match. High-quality paired reads were merged using COPE v1.2.5, and each unique nucleotide sequence was defined as a clonotype. Clonotypes were aligned to IMGT TRBV, TRBD and TRBJ reference segments using MiTCR v1.1. Analysis was restricted to V-J combinations with a frequency above 0.0001, which covered about 99% of repertoires. The TCS score was defined as the ratio of F50 (clonal expansion) to E x V (chaos), calculated using BLOSUM62-based TCRdist between CDR3 peptides within each V-J. Welch's t-statistics and random forest reduced 500 to 650 V-J features to 13, which were used in a naive Bayes classifier (R e1071). Sample size was not statistically predetermined, and investigators were not blinded to group allocation. According to the paper, TCR Vbeta CDR3 sequencing was carried out on 135 peripheral blood samples, which came from around 43 ophthalmopathy, 70 to 80 hyperthyroidism and approximately 17 progressor patients.

The TCR comes from a man aged 35-49 years with Graves disease. Donor details come from another sample of the same person, matched by shared clones. The sample in question was peripheral blood mononuclear cells (PBMCs), obtained at new diagnosis, from a patient treated with antithyroid drugs. The V gene is TRBV12-3 or TRBV12-4 and the J gene is TRBJ2-3, with no confident D gene call. CDR3 sequence: CASSRNVGDTQYF. In nucleotide form, the sequence is TGTGCCAGCAGCCGGAATGTGGGAGATACGCAGTATTTT.